Following are 24 T cell receptor beta chains from one sample sequenced in a study of T cell changes during pregnancy in multiple sclerosis. Produced via immunoSEQ multiplex PCR; TCRdb's table is partial and in-frame only. This repertoire shows some 80,000 clones, about 92% found once; its top ten account for over 1.3%. The starting material was peripheral blood, obtained before pregnancy. The receptors stem from a female donor with multiple sclerosis, enrolled in a pregnancy study.

This rearrangement joins TRBV5-5 to TRBJ2-5; 8 positions agree with TRBD2. The germline V gene has CDR1 SGHKS and CDR2 YYEKEE (reference sequence). V gave up 5 bases and J gave up 5 bases; unmatched junction bases: 14. The CDR3 covers 16 residues. CDR3 DNA: TGTGCCAGCAGTCCCAATGCGGGGGGCCTCGGGGAGACCCAGTACTTC. Its protein is CASSPNAGGLGETQYF.

This chain connects TRBV5-8 to TRBJ1-2; D remains ambiguous. The germline V gene encodes CDR1 SGHTS and CDR2 YDEGEE. The V and J ends lost 0 bases and 1 base respectively, with 10 bases between them. The CDR3 is 15 residues long. The CDR3: CASSLEGRYNYGYTF. The CDR3 DNA follows: TGTGCCAGCAGCTTGGAAGGGAGGTATAACTATGGCTACACCTTC. Filled out from reference TRBV5-8 and TRBJ1-2, the complete variable domain reads EAGVTQSPTHLIKTRGQQATLRCSPISGHTSVYWYQQALGLGLQFLLWYDEGEERNRGNFPPRFSGRQFPNYSSELNVNALELEDSALYLCASSLEGRYNYGYTFGSGTRLTVV.

This chain links TRBV7-2 with TRBJ1-5; 7 nucleotides match TRBD1. The CDR3 contains 16 residues. The junction had 10 bases not matched to a gene; V was cut back by 5 bases and J by 3 bases. Germline CDR1 and CDR2: SGHTA and FQGNSA. In nucleotides, the CDR3 is TGTGCCAGCAGCCCCGTTACAGGGGAAGTCAATCAGCCCCAGCATTTT. It codes for CASSPVTGEVNQPQHF.

The chain couples TRBV5-1 to TRBJ2-3; 9 bases agree with TRBD1. The CDR3 runs to 16 residues. After removal of 0 bases from V and 4 bases from J, the junction contained 6 bases not matched to a gene. Per the germline V gene, CDR1 is SGHRS and CDR2 is YFSETQ. DNA of the CDR3: TGCGCCAGCAGCTTGGCCACAGGGGGCGCCGCAGATACGCAGTATTTT. It specifies CASSLATGGAADTQYF.

This CDR3 is CASRITAGGYNEQFF. DNA of the CDR3: TGTGCCAGCAGGATCACAGCGGGGGGCTACAATGAGCAGTTCTTC. J is TRBJ2-1 and V is TRBV27; 9 nucleotides match TRBD2. There are 15 residues in the CDR3. Germline V gene data show CDR1 as MNHEY and CDR2 as SMNVEV (reference sequence). Trimming at V came to 6 bases and at J to 3 bases, leaving 6 bases not matched to a gene.

The CDR3 sequence: CASSIVDSGDTQYF. The CDR3 region has the DNA TGTGCCAGTAGTATAGTAGATAGCGGAGATACGCAGTATTTT. The chain links TRBV19 to TRBJ2-3, with D perhaps matching TRBD2 (6 bases). The V and J ends lost 1 base and 5 bases respectively, with 10 bases between them. Per the germline V gene, CDR1 is LNHDA and CDR2 is SQIVND (reference sequence). The CDR3 runs to 14 residues. Full variable domain (rest looked up from reference TRBV19 and TRBJ2-3): DGGITQSPKYLFRKEGQNVTLSCEQNLNHDAMYWYRQDPGQGLRLIYYSQIVNDFQKGDIAEGYSVSREKKESFPLTVTSAQKNPTAFYLCASSIVDSGDTQYFGPGTRLTVL.

This rearrangement joins TRBV10-3 to TRBJ1-5; a weak D match, TRBD1 (6 bases). CDR1 and CDR2 from the germline V gene are ENHRY and SYGVKD. The ends were cut back, 9 bases at V and 5 bases at J, with 14 bases in the middle. The CDR3 spans 13 residues. The CDR3 DNA follows: TGTGCCATTTCGTGGGGGCAGGATCAGCCCCAGCATTTT. This sequence encodes CAISWGQDQPQHF.

The chain is built from TRBV28 and TRBJ2-7; D might be TRBD1 (5 bases). V lost 4 bases, J lost 1 base, and 14 bases lay in between. Germline V gene lookup returns CDR1 MDHEN and CDR2 SYDVKM. The CDR3 length is 15 residues. CDR3: CASSYRRDWSYEQYF. The CDR3 DNA is TGTGCCAGCAGTTACAGGCGAGATTGGTCCTACGAGCAGTACTTC.

The V call is TRBV5-4, the J call TRBJ1-1; the D is unclear. Germline V gives CDR1 SGHNT, CDR2 YYREEE (reference sequence). This CDR3 comprises 13 residues. Trimming shortened V by 10 bases and J by 6 bases, and 19 bases separated the two germline ends. The CDR3 spells CAAGGPGRSEAFF. In nucleotides, the CDR3 is TGTGCCGCCGGAGGACCGGGTCGGTCTGAAGCTTTCTTT.

V usage is TRBV19 and J usage is TRBJ2-7, with 10 bases lining up with TRBD1. This CDR3 is 15 amino acids long. CDR1 is LNHDA, CDR2 SQIVND, per germline (reference sequence). Losses at the gene ends were 3 bases for V and 1 base for J; bases not matched to a gene: 3. The CDR3 nucleotides are TGTGCCAGTAGTATTCCGGGACAGGGGTCCTACGAGCAGTACTTC. Translation gives CASSIPGQGSYEQYF. The full variable domain, its missing parts supplied by reference TRBV19 and TRBJ2-7, is DGGITQSPKYLFRKEGQNVTLSCEQNLNHDAMYWYRQDPGQGLRLIYYSQIVNDFQKGDIAEGYSVSREKKESFPLTVTSAQKNPTAFYLCASSIPGQGSYEQYFGPGTRLTVT.

This sequence joins TRBV11-3 and TRBJ2-1, with 13 bases fitting TRBD2. Germline CDR1 reads SGHNT; CDR2 reads YENEEA. This CDR3 comprises 16 residues. V shed 1 base, J shed 10 bases, and the junction held 7 bases outside the gene matches. The CDR3: CASSLGPLAGGHEQFF. DNA for the CDR3: TGTGCCAGCAGCTTAGGTCCACTAGCGGGGGGGCACGAGCAGTTCTTC. The full variable domain, rest sourced from reference TRBV11-3 and TRBJ2-1, is EAGVVQSPRYKIIEKKQPVAFWCNPISGHNTLYWYLQNLGQGPELLIRYENEEAVDDSQLPKDRFSAERLKGVDSTLKIQPAELGDSAVYLCASSLGPLAGGHEQFFGPGTRLTVL.

This chain links TRBV30 with TRBJ1-1; 8 nucleotides line up with TRBD1. The CDR3 is 13 amino acids. The V and J ends lost 3 bases and 4 bases, in that order; junction bases with no gene match: 4. Germline V lookup: CDR1 GTSNPN, CDR2 SVGIG (reference sequence). CDR3 sequence: CAWSFQGATEAFF. DNA of the CDR3: TGTGCCTGGAGCTTTCAGGGGGCCACTGAAGCTTTCTTT.

This clone was detected only once. The rearrangement links TRBV11-2 to TRBJ1-2; TRBD1 matches 8 bases. Per the germline V gene, CDR1 is SGHAT and CDR2 is FQNNGV. This CDR3 has 15 amino acids. V lost 2 bases, J lost 7 bases, and 9 bases stayed unmatched. CDR3 loop: CASSLTAQGAGGYTF. CDR3 DNA sequence: TGTGCCAGCAGCTTAACGGCGCAGGGGGCGGGTGGCTACACCTTC.

The chain combines TRBV9 with TRBJ1-4; 7 positions match TRBD1. Germline lookup yields CDR1 SGDLS and CDR2 YYNGEE. The CDR3 is 16 residues long. The V and J ends lost 7 bases and 4 bases, in that order; junction bases with no gene match: 13. The CDR3 nucleotides are TGTGCCAGCGGAGGGGGCTCAGACGGACTTAATGAAAAACTGTTTTTT. Translated: CASGGGSDGLNEKLFF.

This rearrangement joins TRBV9 to TRBJ2-5; TRBD1 is a possible D gene (6 bases). V gave up 0 bases and J gave up 1 base, with 7 bases separating them. Looked up from germline, CDR1 is SGDLS and CDR2 is YYNGEE. There are 14 residues in the CDR3. Here the CDR3 reads CASSVADSQETQYF. CDR3 nucleotides: TGTGCCAGCAGCGTAGCGGACAGCCAAGAGACCCAGTACTTC.

The V call is TRBV7-8, the J call TRBJ2-6; 8 nucleotides match TRBD1. CDR1 is SGHVS, CDR2 FQNEAQ, per germline. The CDR3 contains 17 residues. V shed 5 bases and J 0 bases; nucleotides not matched to a gene: 6. Written as DNA, the CDR3 is TGTGCCAGCAGCCCGAGACAGGGGAGCTCTGGGGCCAACGTCCTGACTTTC. It encodes CASSPRQGSSGANVLTF.

This clone has a single count. This CDR3 is CASSHPGQERYTF. CDR3 bases: TGCGCCAGCAGCCATCCGGGACAGGAACGCTACACCTTC. This rearrangement joins TRBV4-1 to TRBJ1-2; 8 bases fit TRBD1. V was clipped by 3 bases and J by 9 bases; unmatched bases: 6. Germline V CDR1 and CDR2: MGHRA, YSYEKL. The CDR3 is 13 residues long.

CDR3 nucleotide sequence: TGCGCCAGCAGCTTAGGGGCCACAGATACGCAGTATTTT. It codes for CASSLGATDTQYF. The chain recombines TRBV5-1 with TRBJ2-3; TRBD1 might be the D (5 bases). CDR3 length equals 13 residues. Deletions cut 2 bases from V and 2 bases from J, with 6 bases between. Germline values: CDR1 SGHRS, CDR2 YFSETQ.

This clone was observed a single time. The chain carries TRBV5-1 and TRBJ1-1; TRBD1 might be the D (6 bases). CDR1 and CDR2 (germline): SGHRS, YFSETQ. Trimming left V 0 bases short and J 5 bases short, with 11 bases between. This CDR3 is built from 14 residues. CDR3 region: CASSLDGGRTEAFF. In nucleotides, the CDR3 is TGCGCCAGCAGCTTGGATGGGGGCCGAACTGAAGCTTTCTTT.

V gene TRBV14 combines with J gene TRBJ2-3, with 10 bases fitting TRBD1. Trimming took 6 bases from V and 2 from J; bases not matched to a gene: 5. This CDR3 spans 15 amino acids. Germline values: CDR1 SGHDN, CDR2 FVKESK. The CDR3 DNA sequence: TGTGCCAGCAGTCGACAGGGGGCCCCCACAGATACGCAGTATTTT. It is translated as CASSRQGAPTDTQYF. Combining the CDR3 with reference TRBV14 and TRBJ2-3 gives the whole variable domain EAGVTQFPSHSVIEKGQTVTLRCDPISGHDNLYWYRRVMGKEIKFLLHFVKESKQDESGMPNNRFLAERTGGTYSTLKVQPAELEDSGVYFCASSRQGAPTDTQYFGPGTRLTVL.

This chain links TRBV7-9 with TRBJ2-1, with unresolved D. CDR3 length: 10 residues. Trimming shortened V by 5 bases and J by 8 bases, and 4 bases separated the two germline ends. Germline-derived CDR1 and CDR2 are SEHNR and FQNEAQ (reference sequence). Here the CDR3 reads CASSPDEQFF. DNA of the CDR3: TGTGCCAGCAGCCCAGATGAGCAGTTCTTC.

V usage is TRBV7-9 and J usage is TRBJ2-3; possible D gene TRBD1, 6 bases. CDR3 length: 16 residues. Trimming left V 5 bases short and J 1 base short, with 16 bases between. Germline V gene data show CDR1 as SEHNR and CDR2 as FQNEAQ (reference sequence). The CDR3 is CASSGDVAGGTDTQYF. The CDR3 DNA follows: TGTGCCAGCAGCGGGGATGTGGCAGGGGGCACAGATACGCAGTATTTT.

This rearrangement joins TRBV18 to TRBJ2-1; the match to TRBD1 covers 10 bases. Germline assignment: CDR1 KGHSH and CDR2 LQKENI. The CDR3 extends over 18 amino acids. V lost 0 bases and J lost 2; bases outside the gene matches: 7. The CDR3 sequence: CASSPPGQGTGAYNEQFF. The CDR3 coding sequence is TGTGCCAGCTCACCACCGGGACAGGGGACGGGTGCCTACAATGAGCAGTTCTTC.

The chain employs TRBV19 and TRBJ2-7, with TRBD1 matching over 7 bases. Per the germline V gene, CDR1 is LNHDA and CDR2 is SQIVND (reference sequence). This CDR3 has 14 residues. V was clipped by 5 bases and J by 2 bases; unmatched bases: 6. The CDR3 nucleotides are TGTGCCAGTAGTGTGACAGGGCACACCTACGAGCAGTACTTC. Translation gives CASSVTGHTYEQYF.